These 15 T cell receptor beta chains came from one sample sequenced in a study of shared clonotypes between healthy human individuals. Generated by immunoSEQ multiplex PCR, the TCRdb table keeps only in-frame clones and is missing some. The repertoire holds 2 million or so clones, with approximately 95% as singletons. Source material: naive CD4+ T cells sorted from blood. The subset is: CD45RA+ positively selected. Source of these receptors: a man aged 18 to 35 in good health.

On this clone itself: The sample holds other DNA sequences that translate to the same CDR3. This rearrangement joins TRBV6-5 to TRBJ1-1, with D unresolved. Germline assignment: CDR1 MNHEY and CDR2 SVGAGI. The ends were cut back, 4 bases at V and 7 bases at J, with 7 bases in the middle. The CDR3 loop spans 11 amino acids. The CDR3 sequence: CASSSRFEAFF. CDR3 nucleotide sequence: TGTGCCAGCAGTTCACGGTTTGAAGCTTTCTTT.

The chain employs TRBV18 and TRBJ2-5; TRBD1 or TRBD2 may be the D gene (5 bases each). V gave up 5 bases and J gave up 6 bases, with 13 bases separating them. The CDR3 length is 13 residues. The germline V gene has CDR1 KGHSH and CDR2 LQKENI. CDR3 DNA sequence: TGTGCCAGCTCAGCCGGGACCCCTAAGACCCAGTACTTC. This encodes CASSAGTPKTQYF.

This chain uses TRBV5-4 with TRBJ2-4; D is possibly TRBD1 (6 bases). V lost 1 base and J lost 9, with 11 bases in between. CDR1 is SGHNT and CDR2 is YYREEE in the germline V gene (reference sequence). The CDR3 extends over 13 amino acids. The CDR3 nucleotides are TGTGCCAGCAGCTTGTTTGGGACAACCATTCAGTACTTC. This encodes CASSLFGTTIQYF.

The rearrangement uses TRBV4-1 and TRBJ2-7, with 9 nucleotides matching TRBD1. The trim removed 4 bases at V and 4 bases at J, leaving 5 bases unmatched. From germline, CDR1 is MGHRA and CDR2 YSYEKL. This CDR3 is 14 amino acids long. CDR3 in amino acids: CASSLGQGIYEQYF. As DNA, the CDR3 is TGCGCCAGCAGCCTTGGACAGGGGATATACGAGCAGTACTTC.

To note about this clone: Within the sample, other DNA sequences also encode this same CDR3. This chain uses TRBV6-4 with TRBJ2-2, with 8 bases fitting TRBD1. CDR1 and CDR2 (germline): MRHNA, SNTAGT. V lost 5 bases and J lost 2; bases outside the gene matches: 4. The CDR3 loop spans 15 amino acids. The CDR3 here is CASSPGTGNTGELFF. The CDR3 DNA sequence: TGTGCCAGCAGTCCCGGGACAGGAAACACCGGGGAGCTGTTTTTT.

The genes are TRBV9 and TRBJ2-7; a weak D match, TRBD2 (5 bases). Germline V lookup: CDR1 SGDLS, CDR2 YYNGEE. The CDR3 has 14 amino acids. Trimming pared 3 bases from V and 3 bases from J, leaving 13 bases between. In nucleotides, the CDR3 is TGTGCCAGCAGCGCGGGGTCCTGGGACTACGAGCAGTACTTC. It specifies CASSAGSWDYEQYF.

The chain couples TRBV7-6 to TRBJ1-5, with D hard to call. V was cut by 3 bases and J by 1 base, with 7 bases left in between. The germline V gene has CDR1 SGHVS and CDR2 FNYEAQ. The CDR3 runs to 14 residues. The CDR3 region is CASSFTDSNQPQHF. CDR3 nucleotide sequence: TGTGCCAGCAGCTTCACCGACAGCAATCAGCCCCAGCATTTT.

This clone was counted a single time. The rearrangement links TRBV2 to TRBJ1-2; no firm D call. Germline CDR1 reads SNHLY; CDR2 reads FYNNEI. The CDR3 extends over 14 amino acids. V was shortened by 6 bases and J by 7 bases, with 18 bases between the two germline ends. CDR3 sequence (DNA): TGTGCCAGCAGGCCCCGGGAAGGGCAGAGTGGCTACACCTTC. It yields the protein CASRPREGQSGYTF.

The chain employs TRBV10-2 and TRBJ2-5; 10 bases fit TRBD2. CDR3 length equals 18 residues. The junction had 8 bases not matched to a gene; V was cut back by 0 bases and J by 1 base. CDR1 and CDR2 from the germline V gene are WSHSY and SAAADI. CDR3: CASSESLAGEGLQETQYF. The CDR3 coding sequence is TGCGCCAGCAGTGAGTCCCTAGCGGGGGAGGGCCTCCAAGAGACCCAGTACTTC.

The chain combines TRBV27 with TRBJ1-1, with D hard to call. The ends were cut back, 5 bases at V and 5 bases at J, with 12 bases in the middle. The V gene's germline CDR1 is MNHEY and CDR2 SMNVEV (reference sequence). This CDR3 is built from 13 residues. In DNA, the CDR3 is TGTGCCAGCAGTCCCCGGCCGGGGACTGAAGCTTTCTTT. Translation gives CASSPRPGTEAFF.

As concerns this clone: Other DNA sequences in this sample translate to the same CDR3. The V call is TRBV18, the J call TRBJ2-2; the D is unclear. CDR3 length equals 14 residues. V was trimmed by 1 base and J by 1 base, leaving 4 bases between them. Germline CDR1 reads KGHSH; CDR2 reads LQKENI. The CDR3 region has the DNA TGTGCCAGCTCACCACGGGGGAACACCGGGGAGCTGTTTTTT. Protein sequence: CASSPRGNTGELFF.

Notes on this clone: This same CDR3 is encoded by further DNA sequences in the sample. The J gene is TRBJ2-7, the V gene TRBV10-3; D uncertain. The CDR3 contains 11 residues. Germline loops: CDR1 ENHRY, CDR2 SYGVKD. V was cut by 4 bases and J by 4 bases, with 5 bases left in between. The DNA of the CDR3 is TGTGCCATCAGTGGATCGTACGAGCAGTACTTC. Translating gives CAISGSYEQYF.

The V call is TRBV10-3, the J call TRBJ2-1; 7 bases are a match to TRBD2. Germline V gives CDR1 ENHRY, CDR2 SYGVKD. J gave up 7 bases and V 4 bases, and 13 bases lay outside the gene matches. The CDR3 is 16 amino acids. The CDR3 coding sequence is TGTGCCATCAGTGGGGAGACTAGCCCCCCTAGAAATGAGCAGTTCTTC. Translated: CAISGETSPPRNEQFF.

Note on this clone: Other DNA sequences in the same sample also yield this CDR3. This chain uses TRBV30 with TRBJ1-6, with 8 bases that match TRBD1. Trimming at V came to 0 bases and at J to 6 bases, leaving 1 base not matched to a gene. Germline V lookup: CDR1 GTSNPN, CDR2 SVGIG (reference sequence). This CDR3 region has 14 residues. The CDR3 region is CAWSVQGGNSPLHF. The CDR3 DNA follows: TGTGCCTGGAGTGTACAGGGGGGTAATTCACCCCTCCACTTT.

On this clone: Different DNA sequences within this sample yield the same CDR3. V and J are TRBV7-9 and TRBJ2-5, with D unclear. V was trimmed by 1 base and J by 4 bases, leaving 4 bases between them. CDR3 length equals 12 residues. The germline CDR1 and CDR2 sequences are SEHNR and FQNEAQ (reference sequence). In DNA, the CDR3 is TGTGCCAGCAGCTTAGTTGGAGAGACCCAGTACTTC. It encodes CASSLVGETQYF. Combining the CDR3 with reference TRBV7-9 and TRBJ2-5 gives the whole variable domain DTGVSQNPRHKITKRGQNVTFRCDPISEHNRLYWYRQTLGQGPEFLTYFQNEAQLEKSRLLSDRFSAERPKGSFSTLEIQRTEQGDSAMYLCASSLVGETQYFGPGTRLLVL.